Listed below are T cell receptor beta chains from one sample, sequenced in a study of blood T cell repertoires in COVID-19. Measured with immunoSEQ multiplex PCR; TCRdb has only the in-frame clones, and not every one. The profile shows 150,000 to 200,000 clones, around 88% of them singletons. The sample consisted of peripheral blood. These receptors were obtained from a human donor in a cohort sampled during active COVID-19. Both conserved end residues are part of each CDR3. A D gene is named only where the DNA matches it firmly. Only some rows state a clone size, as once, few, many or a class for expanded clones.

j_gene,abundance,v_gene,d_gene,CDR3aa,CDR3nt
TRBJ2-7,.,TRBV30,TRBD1,CAWALDRVQYF,TGTGCCTGGGCCCTCGACAGGGTTCAGTACTTC
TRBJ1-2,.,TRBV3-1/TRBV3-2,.,CASSPGFGYTF,TGTGCCAGCAGCCCAGGCTTCGGCTACACCTTC
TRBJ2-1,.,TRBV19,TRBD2,CASSAGRGIEQFF,TGTGCCAGTAGCGCCGGGCGGGGGATTGAGCAGTTCTTC
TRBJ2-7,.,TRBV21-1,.,CASSKGGGRGYEQYF,TGTGCCAGCAGCAAAGGCGGGGGGCGGGGGTACGAGCAGTACTTC
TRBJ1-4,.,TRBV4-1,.,CASSQDYTSGSATNEKLFF,TGCGCCAGCAGCCAAGATTACACCAGCGGGTCTGCAACTAATGAAAAACTGTTTTTT
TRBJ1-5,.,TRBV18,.,CASSPGGSWEPQHF,TGTGCCAGCTCACCAGGGGGCTCGTGGGAGCCCCAGCATTTT
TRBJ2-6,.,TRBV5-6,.,CASSVRVSGANVLTF,TGTGCCAGCAGCGTCAGGGTCTCTGGGGCCAACGTCCTGACTTTC
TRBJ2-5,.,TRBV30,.,CAWSVLQGSTETQYF,TGTGCCTGGAGTGTACTGCAGGGGTCGACAGAGACCCAGTACTTC
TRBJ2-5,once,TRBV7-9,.,CASSLARDARETQYF,TGTGCCAGCAGCTTAGCCAGGGATGCGCGAGAGACCCAGTACTTC
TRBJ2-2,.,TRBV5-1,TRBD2,CASSLRASGGYANTGELFF,TGCGCCAGCAGCTTGAGGGCTAGCGGGGGATATGCGAACACCGGGGAGCTGTTTTTT
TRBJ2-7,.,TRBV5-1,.,CASSLRGTYEQYF,TGCGCCAGCAGCCTCAGGGGTACCTACGAGCAGTACTTC
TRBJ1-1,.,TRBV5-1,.,CASSLGGRLNTEAFF,TGCGCCAGCAGCTTGGGCGGCAGACTAAATACTGAAGCTTTCTTT
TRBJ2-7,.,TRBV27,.,CASSSEGYEQYF,TGTGCCAGCAGTTCTGAGGGCTACGAGCAGTACTTC
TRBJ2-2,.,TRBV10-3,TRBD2,CAITRLAGGSGAGELFF,TGTGCCATCACCCGACTAGCGGGAGGAAGTGGTGCCGGGGAGCTGTTTTTT
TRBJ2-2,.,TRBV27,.,CASSFSRGTGELFF,TGTGCCAGCAGTTTTTCCAGGGGAACCGGGGAGCTGTTTTTT
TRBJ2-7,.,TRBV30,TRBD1,CASTVLGQGFYEQYF,TGTGCCTCCACCGTGTTAGGACAGGGTTTCTACGAGCAGTACTTC
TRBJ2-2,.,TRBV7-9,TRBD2,CASSSSTSGAGELFF,TGTGCCAGCAGCTCTTCGACTAGCGGGGCCGGGGAGCTGTTTTTT
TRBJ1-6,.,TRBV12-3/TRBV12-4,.,CASSRGGSPLHF,TGTGCCAGCAGCCGGGGGGGTTCACCCCTCCACTTT
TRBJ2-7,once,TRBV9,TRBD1,CASSATGGAYEQYF,TGTGCCAGCAGCGCGACAGGGGGCGCGTACGAGCAGTACTTC
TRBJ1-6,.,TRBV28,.,CASSSYRSGDSPLHF,TGTGCCAGCAGTTCATACAGGAGCGGGGATTCACCCCTCCACTTT
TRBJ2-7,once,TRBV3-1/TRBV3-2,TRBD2,CASSPAASGSSYEQYF,TGTGCCAGCAGCCCAGCCGCTAGCGGGTCTTCCTACGAGCAGTACTTC
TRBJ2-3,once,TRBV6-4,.,CASSDSAGSTDTQYF,TGTGCCAGCAGTGACTCGGCGGGATCCACAGATACGCAGTATTTT
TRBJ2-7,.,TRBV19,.,CASRKTGTYEQYF,TGTGCCAGTAGGAAGACAGGAACCTACGAGCAGTACTTC
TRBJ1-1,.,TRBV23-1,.,CASSQWADRNTEAFF,TGCGCCAGCAGTCAATGGGCAGACAGGAACACTGAAGCTTTCTTT
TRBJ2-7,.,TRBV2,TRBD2,CASSERLAGGEQYF,TGTGCCAGCAGTGAGAGACTAGCGGGGGGAGAGCAGTACTTC
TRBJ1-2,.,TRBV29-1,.,CSVEASTEIYGYTF,TGCAGCGTTGAAGCCTCGACAGAAATCTATGGCTACACCTTC
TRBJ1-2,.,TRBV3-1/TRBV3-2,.,CASSQDLQPASGYTF,TGTGCCAGCAGCCAAGATCTGCAACCTGCGTCAGGCTACACCTTC
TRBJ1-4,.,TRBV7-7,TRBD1,CASSLDRGANEKLFF,TGTGCCAGCAGCTTAGACAGGGGAGCTAATGAAAAACTGTTTTTT
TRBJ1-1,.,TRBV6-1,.,CASSERWETEAFF,TGTGCCAGCAGTGAACGATGGGAGACTGAAGCTTTCTTT
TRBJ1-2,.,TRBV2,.,CASSEIGSVGYGYTF,TGTGCCAGCAGTGAAATTGGCAGCGTGGGCTATGGCTACACCTTC
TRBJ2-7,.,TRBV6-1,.,CASSEIWTASNEQYF,TGTGCCAGCAGTGAAATCTGGACAGCATCCAACGAGCAGTACTTC
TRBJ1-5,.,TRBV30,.,CAWSPQGGIDSNQPQHF,TGTGCCTGGAGTCCCCAGGGAGGGATCGATAGCAATCAGCCCCAGCATTTT
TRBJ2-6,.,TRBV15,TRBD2,CATSSLREAGANVLTF,TGTGCCACCAGCAGTCTCCGGGAGGCTGGGGCCAACGTCCTGACTTTC
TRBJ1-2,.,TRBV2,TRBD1,CASREGTGHYGYTF,TGTGCCAGCAGGGAGGGGACAGGGCACTATGGCTACACCTTC
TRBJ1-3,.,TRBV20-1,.,CSASKQNGNTIYF,TGCAGTGCTAGTAAACAGAATGGAAACACCATATATTTT
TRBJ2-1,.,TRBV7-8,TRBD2,CASSHPRLAGVEQFF,TGTGCCAGCAGCCACCCGAGGCTAGCGGGAGTTGAGCAGTTCTTC
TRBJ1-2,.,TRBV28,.,CASSFPGFIGRGDYGYTF,TGTGCCAGCAGTTTCCCAGGTTTTATCGGGCGGGGGGACTATGGCTACACCTTC
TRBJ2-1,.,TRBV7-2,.,CASSLLGLLNEQFF,TGTGCCAGCAGCTTATTGGGGCTCCTCAATGAGCAGTTCTTC
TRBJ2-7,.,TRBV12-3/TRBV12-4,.,CASSFSGGHEQYF,TGTGCCAGCAGCTTCTCCGGGGGGCACGAGCAGTACTTC
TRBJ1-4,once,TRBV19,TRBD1,CASSGQGQVEKLFF,TGTGCCAGCTCCGGACAGGGGCAGGTTGAAAAACTGTTTTTT
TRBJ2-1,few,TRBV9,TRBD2,CASSVGAGGPADEQFF,TGTGCCAGCAGCGTAGGAGCGGGAGGGCCCGCGGATGAGCAGTTCTTC
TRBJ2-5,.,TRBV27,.,CASSPGQYLQETQYF,TGTGCCAGCAGTCCAGGACAGTACCTCCAAGAGACCCAGTACTTC
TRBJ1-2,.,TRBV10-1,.,CASSDLSVIGYGYTF,TGCGCCAGCAGTGACCTTAGCGTCATTGGCTATGGCTACACCTTC
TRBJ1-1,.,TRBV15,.,CATSSGSALNRFDLNTEAFF,TGTGCCACCAGCAGTGGATCCGCCCTGAACAGGTTCGATTTGAACACTGAAGCTTTCTTT
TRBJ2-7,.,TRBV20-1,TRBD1,CSASGRDRAYEQYF,TGCAGTGCTAGTGGTCGGGACAGGGCCTACGAGCAGTACTTC
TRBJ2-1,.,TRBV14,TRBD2,CASSQMGREYNEQFF,TGTGCCAGCAGCCAGATGGGGCGGGAGTACAATGAGCAGTTCTTC
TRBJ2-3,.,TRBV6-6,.,CASHKAGADTQYF,TGTGCCAGCCATAAGGCAGGTGCAGATACGCAGTATTTT
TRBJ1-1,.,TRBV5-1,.,CASSFGGQNTEAFF,TGCGCCAGCAGCTTCGGTGGGCAAAACACTGAAGCTTTCTTT
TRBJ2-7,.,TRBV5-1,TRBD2,CASSSGLAEPRYEQYF,TGCGCCAGCAGCTCGGGACTAGCGGAGCCCCGCTACGAGCAGTACTTC
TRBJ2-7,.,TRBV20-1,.,CSASSVRGPYEQYF,TGCAGTGCTAGTTCCGTCAGGGGCCCCTACGAGCAGTACTTC
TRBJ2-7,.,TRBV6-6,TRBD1,CASTPGVDRGYEQYF,TGTGCCAGCACCCCCGGGGTCGACAGGGGCTACGAGCAGTACTTC
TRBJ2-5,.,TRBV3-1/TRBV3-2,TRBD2,CASSFLTSGVQETQYF,TGTGCCAGCAGCTTTTTGACTAGCGGGGTACAAGAGACCCAGTACTTC
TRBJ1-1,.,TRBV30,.,CAWKGWFLSEAFF,TGTGCCTGGAAGGGGTGGTTTTTGAGCGAAGCTTTCTTT
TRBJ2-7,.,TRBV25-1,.,CASSDVGSWDEQYF,TGTGCCAGCAGTGACGTCGGTAGCTGGGACGAGCAGTACTTC
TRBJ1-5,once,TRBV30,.,CAWSPTENQPQHF,TGTGCCTGGAGCCCAACAGAAAATCAGCCCCAGCATTTT
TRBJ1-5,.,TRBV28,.,CASSTLDNQPQHF,TGTGCCAGCAGCACTTTAGACAATCAGCCCCAGCATTTT
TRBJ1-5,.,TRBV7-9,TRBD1,CASSLGGQGFDQPQHF,TGTGCCAGCAGCTTGGGTGGACAGGGTTTCGATCAGCCCCAGCATTTT
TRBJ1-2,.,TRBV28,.,CASTPSGANYGYTF,TGTGCCAGCACTCCCTCCGGGGCTAACTATGGCTACACCTTC
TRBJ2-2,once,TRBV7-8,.,CASSSSGLTAGELFF,TGTGCCAGCAGCTCATCAGGGTTGACGGCCGGGGAGCTGTTTTTT
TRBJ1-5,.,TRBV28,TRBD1,CAMGDRRYSNQPQHF,TGTGCCATGGGGGACAGGCGATATAGCAATCAGCCCCAGCATTTT